This TCR beta chain was captured in a study of response to subunit inactivated influenza vaccine. Each CDR3 protein is one row after TCRdb ran MiXCR on the RT-PCR reads. The data show roughly 570,000 distinct CDR3 sequences, 10% to 15% seen once. The CDR3 is made up of 15 amino acids. Germline CDR1 is LNHDA and CDR2 is SQIVND (reference sequence). V dropped 3 bases and J dropped 5; count of bases not matched to a gene: 5. The material sequenced was PBMCs from blood, taken roughly 48 days after vaccination. The receptor's source is a man aged 45-60 years who received an inactivated influenza vaccine. The chain carries TRBV19 and TRBJ1-2; TRBD1 matches 11 bases. CDR3 coding DNA: TGTGCCAGTAGTATCGGACAGGGGGCGCGTTATGGCTACACCTTC. It encodes CASSIGQGARYGYTF.